This T cell receptor beta chain was identified during a study of regulatory T cells in long-lasting Graves disease. Germline CDR1 is MNHEY and CDR2 is SVGEGT. Trimming shortened V by 0 bases and J by 0 bases, and 12 bases separated the two germline ends. The CDR3 has 16 residues. Arm-PCR with iRepertoire HTBI primers amplified the CDR3 regions for these TCR beta libraries. TCRdb redid the calling of the multiplex PCR reads with MiXCR, one entry per CDR3 protein. The repertoire holds 300,000 to 450,000 distinct CDR3 sequences, about 14% seen once, with 22% in the top ten. The sample's time point: newly diagnosed GD, antithyroid drugs for less than 3 months. PBMC RNA served as the TCR library source.

Material: peripheral blood mononuclear cells (PBMCs), obtained at new diagnosis, from a patient treated with antithyroid drugs. This chain connects TRBV6-2 or TRBV6-3 to TRBJ2-7, with D perhaps matching TRBD2 (5 bases). This sequence was found in a female donor with Graves disease. For the CDR3, the DNA is TGTGCCAGCAGTTACTCCCTGCCGGGGAGCTCCTACGAGCAGTACTTC. Its protein product is CASSYSLPGSSYEQYF.